This T cell receptor (beta chain) is from a study of human T cells and chemical hapten exposure (dated by TCRdb to the early 2020s). Some background on the complete study: For sensitization, 2% DPC in acetone was applied to a 2 cm by 2 cm area of upper inner arm skin. Blood for TCR sequencing was provided by twenty-nine alopecia patients at one to four time points (pre-sensitization, 2, 6 and 24 weeks). Libraries were combined into a pool for sequencing, and differences in TCR yield between samples came mainly from small differences in library volumes within the pool. Throughout the study period of approximately 23 weeks, patients also received therapeutic DPC doses to the scalp every week. Patch testing on the upper back used Finn chambers containing 0.01% DPC, with scoring done after 6 days according to International Contact Dermatitis Research Group standards. Blood was sampled from patients pre-sensitization (week 0) and at 2, 6 and about 24 weeks after DPC sensitization. Alopecia areata with under or over 50% scalp involvement, alopecia totalis and alopecia universalis were represented in the patient cohort, which was mostly female. Peripheral blood TCR repertoire changes were tracked in vivo in alopecia patients during primary and secondary sensitization to the hapten diphenylcyclopropenone (DPC). Paper-wide results and their limitations: Patch test score was positively correlated with the number of PT1 expanded TCRs, with significance at thresholds 8, 16 and 32 but not at 4. All patients had alopecia, a presumed autoimmune disease, so their immune response might differ from that of healthy individuals. Significantly more large CDR3 similarity clusters were formed by expanded TCRs than by pre-sensitization or healthy control sets, consistent with antigen-driven responses. The number of TCRs above 1 in 1000 frequency did not change with DPC sensitization; there was no evidence of global repertoire structure alterations. After repeated subsampling, changes were observed in the strength of the expansion versus patch-test correlation and in the threshold at which the correlation became significant.

The protocol used for the library was RACE. The data were produced on a NextSeq 500. Library preparation attached unique molecular identifiers to individual cDNA molecules for quantitative, reproducible TCR counting. For every blood RNA sample, sequencing covered both the TCR alpha and TCR beta chains. In the source study's methods: The median number of TCRs per sample was over 85,000, ranging from about 23,224 to 700,000. The Decombinator software suite was used to annotate V, J and CDR3 in the TCR reads. Every sample was subsampled to the same number of TCRs (28,000) for the PS versus PT1 abundance plots. Expanded TCRs were defined as absent before sensitization and observed at least eight times at the 2-week time point. TCRdb trimmed public reads at Q25 via fastp, called clones via MiXCR and kept in-frame beta chains. Identical CDR3 protein sequences are pooled into one entry, listed with their most common genes and DNA. TCRdb assigned the V and J calls; the authors' analysis was not used. The sample table contains over 85,000 distinct CDR3 sequences; only one count was recorded for 9.5% to 15% of them. The ten biggest clones cover roughly 2% of the sample.

According to the germline V gene, CDR1 reads SGHAT and CDR2 reads FQNNGV. The cysteine opens and the phenylalanine closes a CDR3 of 14 amino acids. This entry keeps only the CDR3 DNA: 42 bases, framed from base 1. Trimming costs V 1 base and J 2 bases, and their ends lie 9 bases apart. Note on this clonotype: Its target antigen remains unknown. There are no base qualities to consult, and no much larger clone falls within one base.

The time point label of this sample denotes: patch test 1, 2 weeks after DPC sensitization. This specimen's treatment or condition label, per the study, means: therapeutic diphenylcyclopropenone sensitization with weekly scalp DPC. Blood at each patch-test visit was drawn before the patch test was applied. Eligible patients were aged 18 to 70, diagnosed with alopecia, deemed suitable for DPC therapy, and excluded if pregnant. Total RNA was extracted from unfractionated whole blood collected in Tempus Blood RNA tubes. The source is a woman aged 35 to 49 with alopecia areata. Some clones in this sample may be carry-over from other donors' samples. Here the sequenced sample was whole blood, taken in connection with sensitization to the hapten diphenylcyclopropenone (DPC). The chain is encoded by TRBV11-2 joined to TRBJ2-7; the D gene cannot be named for sure. The nucleotides read TGTGCCAGCAGCTTAGTCCCGGGCACCTACGAGCAGTACTTC. Its translation reads: CASSLVPGTYEQYF. The entire variable domain, with the stretches around the CDR3 drawn from the reference TRBV11-2 and TRBJ2-7 proteins, is EAGVAQSPRYKIIEKRQSVAFWCNPISGHATLYWYQQILGQGPKLLIQFQNNGVVDDSQLPKDRFSAERLKGVDSTLKIQPAKLEDSAVYLCASSLVPGTYEQYFGPGTRLTVT.